Described below is a single T cell receptor (beta chain) sequence and its context. This clone was counted a few times. The specificity of this receptor is unknown. No quality values exist for individual bases; no much larger clone is one base distant. The High Capacity cDNA Reverse Transcription Kit was used to reverse transcribe all of the isolated RNA, meaning that expressed TCRB transcripts were what got sequenced. Deep immunoSEQ sequencing was performed on naive, central memory and regulatory T cell samples, with an average of about 3.6 million total reads per sample. Sorted cells were lysed in RLT buffer, and RNA was extracted using DNase-treated RNeasy Micro or Mini kits according to cell number. To prevent cross-contamination, every cell subset was processed on its own, while patient and healthy donor samples were processed together. TCRB sequences were amplified from cDNA with the immunoSEQ multiplex PCR, producing 87-bp fragments spanning the CDR3 region. Amplicons were sequenced on the Illumina HiSeq platform. The original pipeline was this. PCR bias was corrected computationally using synthetic template baselines, and reads within Hamming distance 2 were collapsed, with unmergeable singletons discarded. By aligning reads against IMGT, V, D and J genes, CDR3 length, and insertions or deletions at six rearrangement sites were assigned. Within each subset, clonotype counts were normalized to sorted cell number, after which true diversity and Gini coefficients were computed with the tcR R package. The overlap coefficient, calculated on TCRB nucleotide sequences, was used to quantify repertoire sharing. Out-of-frame TCRB sequences from naive cells were analyzed to stand in for the pre-selection repertoire. TCRdb provides this immuneACCESS table in a form limited to in-frame rearrangements. Some clones are lacking; in checked studies, under half of them reflect an unresolved V gene, and why the rest are absent is not known. The V and J calls and clone size were taken over from that table, and D and trimming were inferred from the DNA. The sample profile shows 630,000 or so clones; around 15% of them were found once. Less than 0.04% of the sample lies in the top ten.

This sample is drawn from a study of beta chain features in type 1 diabetes listed by TCRdb under 2018. Turning to the overall study: Mean age, gender distribution, total cell number and subset yield did not differ between patients and healthy donors. A total of about 100,000,000 sorted cells were examined across all samples, and RNA yield correlated strongly with the number of cells per subset. In the study, recently diagnosed type 1 diabetes patients and matched healthy donors were compared on the TCRB repertoires of their sorted circulating CD4+ T cell subsets. Regulatory and stem cell-like memory subsets were isolated from only 8 patients and about eight healthy donors, whereas naive and central memory subsets came from all 30 or so donors. Results and caveats for the whole study, not just this receptor: PCR may preferentially amplify shorter templates, but because patient and control samples were amplified and corrected together, any resulting skew would affect both groups equally. In all four CD4+ subsets, TCRB CDR3 length was moderately but significantly shorter in type 1 diabetes patients. Patients with type 1 diabetes made fewer insertions and deleted more nucleotides at VDJ recombination sites, implying thymic rearrangement abnormalities. Naive, central memory and regulatory TCRB repertoires appeared to be more alike among patients than among healthy donors. Because small numbers of individuals were included in the HLA sub-analyses, any influence of HLA type on TCRB rearrangement was left unresolved. Because cDNA rather than genomic DNA was sequenced, highly expressing activated cells could have been over-represented, although no difference in activation and CD3 levels was found between groups.

The germline V gene encodes CDR1 GTSNPN and CDR2 SVGIG (reference sequence). The CDR3 runs 13 amino acids, cysteine and phenylalanine included. Of the read, only the CDR3 DNA is kept; its 39 bases are in frame from base 1. Trimming leaves V shorter by 2 bases and J shorter by 6 bases, with the junction holding 3 bases beyond the gene matches. A single peripheral blood draw of roughly 0.11 L on average was collected from each donor into heparinised tubes. Using a panel that included CD45RO, CCR7, CD25, CD127, CD95 and CD27, naive, central memory, regulatory and stem cell-like memory CD4+ T cells were sorted on a BD FACSAria II. A purity above 95% was achieved for all sorted populations. PBMCs were isolated immediately by Lymphoprep density gradient centrifugation and stained directly without culture. So that batch effects would be minimized, each experiment stained and sorted samples in pairs, pairing one healthy donor with one patient.

The chain couples TRBV30 to TRBJ1-2, and TRBD1 aligns with 10 junction nucleotides. The sequence was obtained from a young man with type 1 diabetes. The sequenced sample was naive CD4+ T cells from blood. The sample's cell subset or site, from its label and the paper: true naive CD4+ T cells. The bases read TGTGCCTGGAGTACGACAGGGGGCAATGGCTACACCTTC. Its translation is CAWSTTGGNGYTF.